The rows below give T cell receptor beta chains drawn from one sample of a study of CD4 T cells in relation to SARS-CoV-2 and coronaviruses. The method was immunoSEQ multiplex PCR; TCRdb's version includes in-frame clones alone and lacks a portion of them. The sample carries tens of thousands of clones, approximately 94% recorded once. The sequenced material came from naive CD4+ T cells from PBMCs. These receptors originate from a human donor in good health. CDR3s include the opening cysteine and the closing phenylalanine or tryptophan.

v_gene	j_gene	CDR3aa
TRBV2	TRBJ2-7	CANTQPLGEQYF
TRBV5-1	TRBJ2-4	CASSLGGNQQNIQYF
TRBV6-5	TRBJ2-5	CASSSTSRETQYF
TRBV7-9	TRBJ2-3	CASSSRRTSGSTDTQYF
TRBV19	TRBJ2-7	CASSIEGSYEQYF
TRBV2	TRBJ2-5	CASSRYQPQETQYF
TRBV10-1	TRBJ2-7	CASSESGVSYEQYF
TRBV19	TRBJ2-1	CASRRAQRSYNEQFF
TRBV7-3	TRBJ2-1	CASSPRGLAGSGSYNEQFF
TRBV5-4	TRBJ2-6	CASGTVGANVLTF
TRBV19	TRBJ2-3	CASSGFRVMGPDTQYF
TRBV29-1	TRBJ2-7	CSVGDIGATYEQYF
TRBV3-1/TRBV3-2	TRBJ1-6	CASSQGDRGLLHF
TRBV10-3	TRBJ2-1	CAISKGTSHYNEQFF
TRBV3-1/TRBV3-2	TRBJ2-1	CASRNLAGGTISYNEQFF
TRBV2	TRBJ1-1	CASSVGTYTEAFF
TRBV4-1	TRBJ2-5	CASSQRFIRETQYF
TRBV7-8	TRBJ1-4	CASSLVAGGGTNEKLFF
TRBV7-8	TRBJ1-5	CASSLGTGGPQPQHF
TRBV28	TRBJ2-2	CASSLAGGLMLNTGELFF
TRBV19	TRBJ1-1	CASSKPPSGVMNTEAFF